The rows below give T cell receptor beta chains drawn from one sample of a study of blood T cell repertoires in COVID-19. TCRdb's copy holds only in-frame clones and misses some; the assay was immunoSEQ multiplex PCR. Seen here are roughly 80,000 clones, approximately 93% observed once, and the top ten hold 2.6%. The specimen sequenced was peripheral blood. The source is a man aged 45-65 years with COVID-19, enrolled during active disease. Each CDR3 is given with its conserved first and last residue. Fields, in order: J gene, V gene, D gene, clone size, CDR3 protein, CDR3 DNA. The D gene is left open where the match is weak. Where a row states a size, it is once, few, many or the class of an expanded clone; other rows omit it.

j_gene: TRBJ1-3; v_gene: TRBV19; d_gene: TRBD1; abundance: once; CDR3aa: CASSRQGANSGNTIYF; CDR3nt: TGTGCCAGTAGTCGACAGGGGGCCAACTCTGGAAACACCATATATTTT
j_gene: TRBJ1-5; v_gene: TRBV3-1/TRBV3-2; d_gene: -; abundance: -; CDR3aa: CASSQGVGGTQPQHF; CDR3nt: TGTGCCAGCAGCCAAGGTGTGGGGGGGACCCAGCCCCAGCATTTT
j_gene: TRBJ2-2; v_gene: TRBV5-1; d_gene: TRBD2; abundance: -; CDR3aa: CASSPLAGANTGELFF; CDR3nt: TGCGCCAGCAGCCCGTTAGCGGGAGCGAACACCGGGGAGCTGTTTTTT
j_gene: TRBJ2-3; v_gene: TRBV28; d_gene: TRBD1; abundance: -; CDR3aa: CASSWWTGDTDTQYF; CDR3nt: TGTGCCAGCAGTTGGTGGACAGGGGACACAGATACGCAGTATTTT
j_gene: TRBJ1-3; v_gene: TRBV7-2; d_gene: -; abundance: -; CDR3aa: CASSLSPGITIYF; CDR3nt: TGTGCCAGCAGCTTAAGTCCGGGAATCACCATATATTTT
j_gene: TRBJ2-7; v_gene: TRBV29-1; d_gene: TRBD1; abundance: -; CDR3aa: CSVCRDRDFNEQYF; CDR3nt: TGCAGCGTCTGTCGGGACAGGGATTTCAACGAGCAGTACTTC
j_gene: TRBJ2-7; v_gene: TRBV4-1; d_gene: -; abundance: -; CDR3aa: CASSQWRGGEQYF; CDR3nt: TGCGCCAGCAGCCAGTGGAGGGGGGGCGAGCAGTACTTC
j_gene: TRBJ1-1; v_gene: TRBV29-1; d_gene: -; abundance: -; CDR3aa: CSVEPRLGDTEAFF; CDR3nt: TGCAGCGTTGAACCCCGCCTGGGAGACACTGAAGCTTTCTTT
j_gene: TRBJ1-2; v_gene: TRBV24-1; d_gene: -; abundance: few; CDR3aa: CATSDPGANYGYTF; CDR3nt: TGTGCCACCAGTGATCCCGGTGCTAACTATGGCTACACCTTC
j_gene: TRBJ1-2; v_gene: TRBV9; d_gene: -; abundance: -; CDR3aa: CASGHNGGYTF; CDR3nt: TGTGCCAGCGGACATAATGGAGGCTACACCTTC
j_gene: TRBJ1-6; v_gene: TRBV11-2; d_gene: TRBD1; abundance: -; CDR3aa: CASSPRGQGVHF; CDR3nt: TGTGCCAGCAGCCCAAGGGGACAGGGGGTCCACTTT
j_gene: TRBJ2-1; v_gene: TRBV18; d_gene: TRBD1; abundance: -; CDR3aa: CASSLDRGVEEQFF; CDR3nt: TGTGCCAGCTCCCTCGACAGGGGTGTGGAGGAGCAGTTCTTC
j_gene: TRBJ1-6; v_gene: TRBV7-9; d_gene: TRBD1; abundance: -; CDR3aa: CASSFGTANSPLHF; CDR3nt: TGTGCCAGCAGCTTCGGGACAGCGAATTCACCCCTCCACTTT
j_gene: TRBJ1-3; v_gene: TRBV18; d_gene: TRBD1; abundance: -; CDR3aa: CASSLPGTGGATGNTIYF; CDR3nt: TGTGCCAGCTCACTACCCGGGACAGGGGGCGCGACTGGAAACACCATATATTTT
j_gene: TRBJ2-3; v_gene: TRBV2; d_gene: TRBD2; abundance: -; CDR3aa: CASSLPSGIRTDTQYF; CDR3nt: TGTGCCAGCAGTCTCCCTAGCGGGATTAGAACAGATACGCAGTATTTT
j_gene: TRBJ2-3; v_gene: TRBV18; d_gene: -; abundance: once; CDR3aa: CASSLTSGVSDTQYF; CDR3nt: TGTGCCAGCTCCCTTACTTCAGGGGTATCAGATACGCAGTATTTT
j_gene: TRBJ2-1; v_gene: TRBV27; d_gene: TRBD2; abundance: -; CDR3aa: CASSPVFTSGSFDNEQFF; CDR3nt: TGTGCCAGCAGTCCTGTCTTTACTAGCGGGAGTTTCGACAATGAGCAGTTCTTC
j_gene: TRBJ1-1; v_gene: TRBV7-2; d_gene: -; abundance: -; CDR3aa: CASSLAMAANTEAFF; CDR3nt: TGTGCCAGCAGCTTAGCGATGGCCGCGAACACTGAAGCTTTCTTT
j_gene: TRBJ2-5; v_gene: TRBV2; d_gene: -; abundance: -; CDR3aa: CASSEALGGRETQYF; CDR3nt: TGTGCCAGCAGTGAAGCTTTAGGTGGGCGAGAGACCCAGTACTTC
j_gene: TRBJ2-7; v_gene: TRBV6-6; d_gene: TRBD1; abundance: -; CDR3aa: CASSYSGTGGASEQYF; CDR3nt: TGTGCCAGCAGTTACTCCGGGACAGGGGGCGCGAGCGAGCAGTACTTC
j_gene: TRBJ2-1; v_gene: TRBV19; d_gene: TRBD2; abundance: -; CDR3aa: CASSIDGRAGNEQFF; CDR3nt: TGTGCCAGTAGTATAGACGGGAGGGCCGGCAATGAGCAGTTCTTC
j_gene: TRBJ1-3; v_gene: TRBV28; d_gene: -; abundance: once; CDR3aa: CASSLFNQGAENTIYF; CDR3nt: TGTGCCAGCAGCTTGTTCAACCAAGGGGCCGAAAACACCATATATTTT
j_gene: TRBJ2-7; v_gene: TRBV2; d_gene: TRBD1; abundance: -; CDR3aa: CASSYGQVSYEQYF; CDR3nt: TGTGCCAGCAGTTATGGACAGGTCTCCTACGAGCAGTACTTC
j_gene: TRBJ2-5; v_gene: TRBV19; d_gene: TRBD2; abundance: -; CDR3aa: CASSIALAGEVQYF; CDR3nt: TGTGCCAGTAGTATTGCACTAGCGGGAGAGGTCCAGTACTTC
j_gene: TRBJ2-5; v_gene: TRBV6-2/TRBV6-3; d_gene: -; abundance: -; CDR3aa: CASSRTEQETQYF; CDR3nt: TGTGCCAGCAGCCGGACAGAGCAAGAGACCCAGTACTTC
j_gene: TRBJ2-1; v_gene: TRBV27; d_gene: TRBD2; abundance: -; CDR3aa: CASSLRTSGYNEQFF; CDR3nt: TGTGCCAGCAGTCTAAGGACTAGCGGGTACAATGAGCAGTTCTTC
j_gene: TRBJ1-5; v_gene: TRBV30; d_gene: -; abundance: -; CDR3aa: CAWSGQSTLGQPQHF; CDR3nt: TGTGCCTGGAGCGGACAGTCGACTTTGGGACAGCCCCAGCATTTT
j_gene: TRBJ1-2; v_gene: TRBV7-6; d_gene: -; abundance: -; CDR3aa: CASSLEGTYGYTF; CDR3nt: TGTGCCAGCAGCTTAGAGGGGACTTATGGCTACACCTTC
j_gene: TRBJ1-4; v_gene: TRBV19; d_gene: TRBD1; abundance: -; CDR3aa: CASKIRGQEETTNEKLFF; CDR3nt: TGTGCCAGTAAAATCCGCGGACAGGAAGAAACAACTAATGAAAAACTGTTTTTT
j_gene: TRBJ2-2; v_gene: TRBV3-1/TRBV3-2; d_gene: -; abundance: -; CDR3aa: CASSQSASTTGELFF; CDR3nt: TGTGCCAGCAGCCAGTCGGCTAGCACCACCGGGGAGCTGTTTTTT
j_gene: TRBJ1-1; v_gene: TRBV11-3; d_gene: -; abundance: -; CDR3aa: CASSILREAFF; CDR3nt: TGTGCCAGCAGTATACTACGGGAAGCTTTCTTT